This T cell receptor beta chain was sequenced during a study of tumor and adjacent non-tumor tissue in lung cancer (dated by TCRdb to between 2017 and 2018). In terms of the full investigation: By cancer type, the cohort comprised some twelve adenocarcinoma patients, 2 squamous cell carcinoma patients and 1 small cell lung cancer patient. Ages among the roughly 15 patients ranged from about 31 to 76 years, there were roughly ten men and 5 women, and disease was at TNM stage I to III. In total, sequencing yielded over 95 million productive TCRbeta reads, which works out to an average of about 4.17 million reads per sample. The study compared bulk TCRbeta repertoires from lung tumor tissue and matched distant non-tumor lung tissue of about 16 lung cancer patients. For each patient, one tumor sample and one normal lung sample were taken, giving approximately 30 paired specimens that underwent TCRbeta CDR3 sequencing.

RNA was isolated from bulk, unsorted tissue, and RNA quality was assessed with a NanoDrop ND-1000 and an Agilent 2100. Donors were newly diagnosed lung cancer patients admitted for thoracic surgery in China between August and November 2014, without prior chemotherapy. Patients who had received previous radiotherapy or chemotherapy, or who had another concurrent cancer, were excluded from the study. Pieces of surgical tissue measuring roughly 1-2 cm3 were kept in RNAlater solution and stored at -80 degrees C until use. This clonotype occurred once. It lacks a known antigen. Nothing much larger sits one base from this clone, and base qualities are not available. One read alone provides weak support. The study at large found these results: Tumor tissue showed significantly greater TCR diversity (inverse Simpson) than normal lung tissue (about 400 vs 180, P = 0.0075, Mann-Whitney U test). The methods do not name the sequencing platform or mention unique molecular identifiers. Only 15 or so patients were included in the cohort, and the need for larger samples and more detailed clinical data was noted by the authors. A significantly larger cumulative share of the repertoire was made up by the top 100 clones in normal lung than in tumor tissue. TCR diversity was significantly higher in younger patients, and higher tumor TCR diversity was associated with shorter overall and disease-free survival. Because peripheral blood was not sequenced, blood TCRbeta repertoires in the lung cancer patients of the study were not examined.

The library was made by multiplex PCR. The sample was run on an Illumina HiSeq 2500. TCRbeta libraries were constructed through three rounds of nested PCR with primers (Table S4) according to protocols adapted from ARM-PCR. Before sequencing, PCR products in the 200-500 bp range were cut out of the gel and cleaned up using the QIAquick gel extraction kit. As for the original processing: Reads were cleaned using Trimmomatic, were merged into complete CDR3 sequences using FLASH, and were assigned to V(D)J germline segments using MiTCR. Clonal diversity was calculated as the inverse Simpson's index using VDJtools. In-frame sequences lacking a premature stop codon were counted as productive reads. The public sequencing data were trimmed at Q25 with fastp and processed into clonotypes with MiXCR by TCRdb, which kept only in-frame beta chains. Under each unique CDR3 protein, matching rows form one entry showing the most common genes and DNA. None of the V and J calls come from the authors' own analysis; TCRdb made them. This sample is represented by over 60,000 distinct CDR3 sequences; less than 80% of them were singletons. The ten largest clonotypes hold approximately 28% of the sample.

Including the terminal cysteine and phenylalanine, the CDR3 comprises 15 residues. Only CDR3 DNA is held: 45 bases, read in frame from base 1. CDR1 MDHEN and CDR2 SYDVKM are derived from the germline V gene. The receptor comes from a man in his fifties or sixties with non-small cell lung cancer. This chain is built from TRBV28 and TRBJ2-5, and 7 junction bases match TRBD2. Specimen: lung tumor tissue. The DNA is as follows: TGTGTAAGCAAGGGCGGGGGACCGGGTTTAGCGACCCAGTACTTC. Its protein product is CVSKGGGPGLATQYF.